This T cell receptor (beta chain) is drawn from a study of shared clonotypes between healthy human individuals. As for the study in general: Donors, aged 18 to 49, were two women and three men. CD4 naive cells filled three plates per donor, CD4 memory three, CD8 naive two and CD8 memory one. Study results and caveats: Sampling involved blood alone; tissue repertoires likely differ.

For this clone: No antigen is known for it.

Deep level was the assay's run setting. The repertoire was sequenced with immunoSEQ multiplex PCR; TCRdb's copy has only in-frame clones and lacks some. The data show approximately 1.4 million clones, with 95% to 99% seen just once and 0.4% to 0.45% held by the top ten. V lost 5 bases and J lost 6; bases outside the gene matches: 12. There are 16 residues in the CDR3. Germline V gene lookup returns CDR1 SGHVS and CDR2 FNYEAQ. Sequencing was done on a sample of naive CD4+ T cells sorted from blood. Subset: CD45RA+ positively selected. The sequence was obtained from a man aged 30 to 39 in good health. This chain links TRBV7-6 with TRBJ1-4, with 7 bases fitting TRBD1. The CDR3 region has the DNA TGTGCCAGCAGCCTCCTCCCGACAGGGACGGATGAAAAACTGTTTTTT. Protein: CASSLLPTGTDEKLFF.